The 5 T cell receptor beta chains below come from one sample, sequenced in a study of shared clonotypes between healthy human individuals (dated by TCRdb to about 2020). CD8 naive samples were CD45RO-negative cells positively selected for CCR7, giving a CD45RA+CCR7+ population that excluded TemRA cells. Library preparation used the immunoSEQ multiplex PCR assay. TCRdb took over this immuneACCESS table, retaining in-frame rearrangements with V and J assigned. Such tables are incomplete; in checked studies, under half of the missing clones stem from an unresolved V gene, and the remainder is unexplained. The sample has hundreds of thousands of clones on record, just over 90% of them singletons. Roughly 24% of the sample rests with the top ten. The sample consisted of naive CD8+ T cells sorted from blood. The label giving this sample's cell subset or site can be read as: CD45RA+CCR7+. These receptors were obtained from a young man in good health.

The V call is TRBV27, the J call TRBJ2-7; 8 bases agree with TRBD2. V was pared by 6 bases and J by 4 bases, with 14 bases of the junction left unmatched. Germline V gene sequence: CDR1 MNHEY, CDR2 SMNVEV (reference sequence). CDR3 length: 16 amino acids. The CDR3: CASRSRPGTRRYEQYF. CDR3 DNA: TGTGCCAGCAGATCGAGACCCGGGACTAGAAGGTACGAGCAGTACTTC.

This CDR3 reads CAISGLDGSSYEQYF. CDR3 sequence (DNA): TGTGCCATCAGTGGGTTGGACGGAAGCTCCTACGAGCAGTACTTC. The genes are TRBV10-3 and TRBJ2-7, with no clear D. V shed 4 bases and J shed 0 bases, with 13 bases lying between them. Germline loops: CDR1 ENHRY, CDR2 SYGVKD. This CDR3 is 15 amino acids long.

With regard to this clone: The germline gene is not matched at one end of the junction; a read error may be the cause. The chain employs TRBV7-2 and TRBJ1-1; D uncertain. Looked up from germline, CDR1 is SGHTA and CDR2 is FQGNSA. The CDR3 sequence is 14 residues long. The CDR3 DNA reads TGTGCCAGCAGCCTTAATTTGGTGAGCACTGAGGCTTTCTTT. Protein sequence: CASSLNLVSTEAFF. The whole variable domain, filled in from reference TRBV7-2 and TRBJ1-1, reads GAGVSQSPSNKVTEKGKDVELRCDPISGHTALYWYRQSLGQGLEFLIYFQGNSAPDKSGLPSDRFSAERTGGSVSTLTIQRTQQEDSAVYLCASSLNLVSTEAFFGQGTRLTVV.

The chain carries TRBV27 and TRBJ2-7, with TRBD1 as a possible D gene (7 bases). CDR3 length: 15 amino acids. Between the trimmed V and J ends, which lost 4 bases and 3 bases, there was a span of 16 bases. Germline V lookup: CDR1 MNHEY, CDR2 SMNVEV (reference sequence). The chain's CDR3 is CASSWGDSSFYEQYF. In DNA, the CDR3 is TGTGCCAGCAGTTGGGGGGACAGTTCTTTCTACGAGCAGTACTTC.

CDR3 protein: CASSYSTAGTSQFF. The CDR3, as DNA: TGTGCCAGCAGTTACTCGACGGCCGGGACTAGTCAGTTCTTC. V is TRBV6-5 and J is TRBJ2-1; 8 bases are shared with TRBD2. The junction had 8 bases not matched to a gene; V was cut back by 0 bases and J by 13 bases. This CDR3 region has 14 residues. CDR1 is MNHEY, CDR2 SVGAGI, per germline.